This TCR beta chain was documented in a study of blood T cells in healthy people across ages. Germline CDR1 reads SGHRS; CDR2 reads YFSETQ. The CDR3 has 16 residues. Trimming removed 0 bases from V and 5 bases from J; junction bases left unmatched: 8. The amount of total RNA extracted per sample was at least 5.5 micrograms. A second PCR, run for 7 to 11 cycles, used a sample-barcoded 5' primer plus a J-beta primer mix. TCRdb processed the 5' RACE reads anew with MiXCR; each CDR3 protein has one entry. This table has about 1.8 million distinct CDR3 sequences, 49% appearing once. This TCR was recovered from a woman aged 35 to 49 in good health. The chain links TRBV5-1 to TRBJ2-5, with TRBD2 matching 9 bases. Sequenced input: blood. The CDR3 spells CASSLDGGGASETQYF. The DNA of the CDR3 is TGCGCCAGCAGCTTGGACGGCGGGGGGGCCTCTGAGACCCAGTACTTC.